These 21 T cell receptor beta chains share one sample of origin, sequenced in a study of T-cell reconstitution after alpha-beta-depleted transplantation in children (dated by TCRdb to about 2016). Library generation was performed with PCR. These reads were obtained on an Illumina HiSeq 2500. To normalize quantification of the TCRbeta repertoire, the TCR libraries were built with molecular barcoding that relied on unique molecular identifiers. TCRdb trimmed the raw reads at Q25, called clones with MiXCR and kept productive beta chains. Duplicate CDR3 protein sequences are folded into a single record with the most common DNA and genes. The sample includes 440,000 or so distinct CDR3 sequences, with around two fifths observed a single time. Roughly 27% of the sample goes to the ten largest clones. Explained via the paper, the treatment or condition label denotes: allogeneic hematopoietic cell transplantation with graft depleted of TCRalphabeta T cells and CD19 B cells.

The sample consisted of PBMCs, taken before TCRalphabeta/CD19-depleted stem cell transplant. Receptors originate from a girl aged 2 to 9 with aplastic anemia, due to receive a stem cell transplant.

About this clonotype: No conserved phenylalanine or tryptophan ends this CDR3, so it is likely a read error. J is TRBJ2-1 and V is TRBV7-9; the match to TRBD2 covers 9 bases. Trimming took 8 bases from V and 6 from J; bases not matched to a gene: 8. Germline values: CDR1 SEHNR, CDR2 FQNEAQ (reference sequence). The CDR3 is 14 amino acids. CDR3 amino acids: CASPVDSGSNEQFL. CDR3 in DNA: TGTGCCAGCCCCGTGGATAGCGGGAGCAATGAGCAGTTCCTC.

The genes are TRBV20-1 and TRBJ2-2; no clear D gene. Germline CDR1 DFQATT, CDR2 SNEGSKA (reference sequence). The CDR3 runs to 14 residues. Between the trimmed V and J ends, which lost 5 bases and 1 base, there was a span of 11 bases. The CDR3 sequence: CSARTGVNTGELFF. In DNA, the CDR3 is TGCAGTGCTCGGACGGGTGTGAACACCGGGGAGCTGTTTTTT.

The sample holds a few counts of this clonotype. The chain is built from TRBV12-3 or TRBV12-4 and TRBJ2-7; 7 nucleotides agree with TRBD1. The CDR3 has 14 residues. The trim removed 4 bases at V and 2 bases at J, leaving 5 bases unmatched. As DNA, the CDR3 is TGTGCCAGCAGTTACAGGGGACGAACCTACGAGCAGTACTTC. Translated: CASSYRGRTYEQYF.

The rearrangement uses TRBV15 and TRBJ2-2; D may be TRBD2 (5 bases). The CDR3 runs 16 residues. V lost 0 bases to trimming and J lost 4 bases, with 12 bases between them. Germline V lookup: CDR1 LNHNV, CDR2 YYDKDF (reference sequence). The CDR3 here is CATSRELRAGTGELFF. CDR3 in DNA: TGTGCCACCAGCAGAGAACTCCGGGCGGGCACCGGGGAGCTGTTTTTT.

The chain is built from TRBV28 and TRBJ2-5; possible D gene TRBD2, 6 bases. The CDR3 consists of 14 residues. Germline V gene lookup returns CDR1 MDHEN and CDR2 SYDVKM. V dropped 6 bases and J dropped 5 bases, with 16 bases sitting between them. The CDR3 DNA reads as TGTGCCAGCAGCTTAAAAGGAGGGCCGGAGACCCAGTACTTC. Amino acids: CASSLKGGPETQYF.

V is TRBV7-9 and J is TRBJ2-7; TRBD2 might be the D (5 bases). This CDR3 has 13 amino acids. CDR1 is SEHNR and CDR2 is FQNEAQ in the germline V gene (reference sequence). Between the trimmed V and J ends, which lost 6 bases and 3 bases, there was a span of 12 bases. DNA of the CDR3: TGTGCCAGCAGTCCCGGACTCCACTACGAGCAGTACTTC. Translating gives CASSPGLHYEQYF.

The V gene is TRBV11-1, the J gene TRBJ2-1, with 8 positions matching TRBD2. Germline V gene sequence: CDR1 SGHAT, CDR2 FQDESV (reference sequence). The CDR3 has 18 amino acids. Germline trimming cut 4 bases from V and 9 bases from J; bases unmatched to any gene: 20. The CDR3 loop reads CASSSPQRAGGPLSEQFF. The CDR3 DNA sequence: TGTGCCAGCAGCTCCCCTCAGAGGGCGGGAGGTCCCTTAAGTGAGCAGTTCTTC.

This chain connects TRBV18 to TRBJ2-7; D tentatively fits TRBD1 or TRBD2 (5 bases each). Germline values: CDR1 KGHSH, CDR2 LQKENI. The CDR3 sequence is 15 residues long. V lost 4 bases and J 5 bases, leaving 18 bases between the germline ends. CDR3 nucleotides: TGTGCCAGCTCACGAGGGGTGGGGTTTCTTAACGAGCAGTACTTC. Its protein is CASSRGVGFLNEQYF.

This clonotype was seen only once. This chain connects TRBV7-6 to TRBJ2-1, with 9 bases lining up with TRBD2. Trimming at V came to 3 bases and at J to 2 bases, leaving 5 bases not matched to a gene. The length of the CDR3 is 16 residues. CDR1 is SGHVS and CDR2 is FNYEAQ in the germline V gene. This CDR3 reads CASSFGGRAPYNEQFF. CDR3 coding DNA: TGTGCCAGCAGCTTCGGCGGGAGGGCCCCCTACAATGAGCAGTTCTTC.

The CDR3 sequence is CASTQTSGTYNEQFF. The CDR3, as DNA: TGTGCCAGCACCCAAACTAGCGGGACATACAATGAGCAGTTCTTC. V is TRBV12-3 or TRBV12-4 and J is TRBJ2-1; 10 bases agree with TRBD2. The CDR3 is 15 residues long. The junction had 7 bases not matched to a gene; V was cut back by 7 bases and J by 4 bases.

This clonotype turned up a few times. The chain is built from TRBV11-2 and TRBJ2-1; D is unclear. CDR1 is SGHAT and CDR2 is FQNNGV in the germline V gene. The CDR3 spans 16 residues. V shed 3 bases and J shed 8 bases, with 20 bases lying between them. The CDR3 DNA follows: TGTGCCAGCAGCTTTGGCCTTCTAGGAAAGGTTGATGAGCAGTTCTTC. It is translated as CASSFGLLGKVDEQFF.

This clonotype turned up a few times. This chain uses TRBV6-4 with TRBJ1-4; D unclear. The CDR3 loop spans 15 amino acids. The germline V and J ends were trimmed by 4 bases and 8 bases, with 17 bases remaining between them. Germline loops: CDR1 MRHNA, CDR2 SNTAGT. CDR3 in DNA: TGTGCCAGCAGTGCGGGCAGCGCGATGGGAGAAAAACTGTTTTTT. This sequence encodes CASSAGSAMGEKLFF.

This clonotype was observed a few times. This chain joins TRBV5-1 and TRBJ1-2; D perhaps matches TRBD1 (6 bases). The CDR3 consists of 15 residues. The germline V gene has CDR1 SGHRS and CDR2 YFSETQ. Trimming cost V 7 bases and J 4 bases, with 20 bases left between them. The CDR3 sequence is CASGHGGRGSYGYTF. The CDR3 DNA is TGCGCCAGCGGCCATGGGGGCCGCGGTTCCTATGGCTACACCTTC. The entire variable domain, with the rest obtained from reference TRBV5-1 and TRBJ1-2, is as follows: KAGVTQTPRYLIKTRGQQVTLSCSPISGHRSVSWYQQTPGQGLQFLFEYFSETQRNKGNFPGRFSGRQFSNSRSEMNVSTLELGDSALYLCASGHGGRGSYGYTFGSGTRLTVV.

This clonotype was seen more than once but under ten times. The J gene is TRBJ1-4, the V gene TRBV27; possibly TRBD1 for D (5 bases). The length of the CDR3 is 13 residues. V lost 0 bases and J lost 7, with 6 bases in between. Germline CDR1 and CDR2: MNHEY and SMNVEV (reference sequence). The CDR3 DNA reads as TGTGCCAGCAGTTTATCCAGGGTTGAAAAACTGTTTTTT. Translating gives CASSLSRVEKLFF.

The gene calls are TRBV5-1 and TRBJ2-2; D uncertain. CDR3 length equals 12 residues. Trimming shortened V by 7 bases and J by 8 bases, and 12 bases separated the two germline ends. In germline, CDR1 is SGHRS, CDR2 YFSETQ. The CDR3: CASQTSRGELFF. The CDR3, as DNA: TGCGCCAGCCAGACCTCTCGGGGGGAGCTGTTTTTT. The full variable domain, rest sourced from reference TRBV5-1 and TRBJ2-2, is KAGVTQTPRYLIKTRGQQVTLSCSPISGHRSVSWYQQTPGQGLQFLFEYFSETQRNKGNFPGRFSGRQFSNSRSEMNVSTLELGDSALYLCASQTSRGELFFGEGSRLTVL.

The sample holds a few counts of this clonotype. The CDR3 nucleotides are TGTGCCAGTAGTATAGCGGCAAGCTCCTACGAGCAGTACTTC. Its protein product is CASSIAASSYEQYF. The chain links TRBV19 to TRBJ2-7; D unresolved. Germline CDR1 is LNHDA and CDR2 is SQIVND (reference sequence). The V gene lost 1 base and the J gene lost 0 bases, with 7 bases spanning the gap. The CDR3 covers 14 residues.

This clonotype was picked up a small number of times. The CDR3 loop is CASSLRTGSNTGELFF. CDR3 in DNA: TGTGCCAGCAGCCTCAGGACAGGGTCAAACACCGGGGAGCTGTTTTTT. The V gene is TRBV3-1, the J gene TRBJ2-2, with 8 bases matching TRBD1. V trimming: 4 bases; J trimming: 2 bases; junction bases outside the gene matches: 6. This CDR3 is built from 16 residues. Germline V CDR1 and CDR2: LGHDT, YNNKEL (reference sequence).

This clonotype was seen more than once but under ten times. The V gene is TRBV5-1, the J gene TRBJ2-7; 9 bases map to TRBD2. V was pared by 4 bases and J by 2 bases, with 4 bases of the junction left unmatched. The CDR3 length is 14 residues. Per germline, CDR1 SGHRS and CDR2 YFSETQ. This CDR3 reads CASSLTSGPYEQYF. The CDR3 nucleotides are TGCGCCAGCAGCCTGACTAGCGGTCCCTACGAGCAGTACTTC.

This clonotype has a handful of counts. The chain has TRBV20-1 and TRBJ2-1; TRBD2 agrees at 8 bases. Germline trimming cut 6 bases from V and 4 bases from J; bases unmatched to any gene: 8. CDR1 DFQATT and CDR2 SNEGSKA come from the germline V gene (reference sequence). The CDR3 sequence is 14 residues long. The CDR3: CSASTLAGYNEQFF. The CDR3 coding sequence is TGCAGTGCCAGTACCCTAGCGGGTTACAATGAGCAGTTCTTC.

This clonotype showed up many times. The chain uses TRBV5-1 and TRBJ2-5; D not certain. V lost 1 base to trimming and J lost 5 bases, with 9 bases between them. The germline gives CDR1 SGHRS, CDR2 YFSETQ. The CDR3 totals 13 residues. CDR3 residues: CASSLNYGETQYF. CDR3 DNA: TGCGCCAGCAGCTTGAACTATGGGGAGACCCAGTACTTC.

In its sample, this clonotype was seen many times. The gene calls are TRBV7-2 and TRBJ1-2, with D unclear. This CDR3 comprises 12 residues. The germline gives CDR1 SGHTA, CDR2 FQGNSA. Trimming took 0 bases from V and 4 from J, leaving 3 bases between them. In DNA form, the CDR3 reads TGTGCCAGCAGCTTAGCCGGCTATGGCTACACCTTC. Protein sequence: CASSLAGYGYTF. The full variable domain, in which reference TRBV7-2 and TRBJ1-2 provide the parts outside the CDR3, is GAGVSQSPSNKVTEKGKDVELRCDPISGHTALYWYRQSLGQGLEFLIYFQGNSAPDKSGLPSDRFSAERTGGSVSTLTIQRTQQEDSAVYLCASSLAGYGYTFGSGTRLTVV.